The rows below give T cell receptor beta chains drawn from one sample of a study of blood T cell repertoires in COVID-19. Libraries were prepared by immunoSEQ multiplex PCR; TCRdb keeps only in-frame clonotypes and omits some of them. Here the sample spans some 60,000 clones, roughly 80% being singletons. Sample: peripheral blood. These receptors all come from a woman between 45 and 60 years old with active or convalescent COVID-19. The CDR3 runs from the conserved cysteine through the conserved F or W. D genes are given only for firm matches. Not all rows give a size; the values are once, few, many and, for expanded clones, a class.

clone size	D gene	V gene	J gene	CDR3 protein	CDR3 DNA
.	.	TRBV15	TRBJ1-2	CATAGVGFGYTF	TGTGCCACTGCCGGAGTCGGGTTTGGCTACACCTTC
.	.	TRBV18	TRBJ2-7	CASSPENEQYF	TGTGCCAGCTCACCAGAGAACGAGCAGTACTTC
once	TRBD1	TRBV7-9	TRBJ1-4	CASSPRDRGGATNEKLFF	TGTGCCAGCAGCCCGCGGGACAGGGGTGGGGCAACTAATGAAAAACTGTTTTTT
few	TRBD1	TRBV5-6	TRBJ1-6	CASSFGTGDSPLHF	TGTGCCAGCAGTTTTGGGACAGGGGATTCACCCCTCCACTTT
.	.	TRBV5-1	TRBJ2-5	CASSFPGEETQYF	TGCGCCAGCAGCTTCCCAGGGGAAGAGACCCAGTACTTC
.	.	TRBV29-1	TRBJ2-7	CSVGGGKGVYEQYF	TGCAGCGTTGGCGGTGGCAAAGGCGTCTACGAGCAGTACTTC
.	TRBD1	TRBV19	TRBJ1-2	CASSTRNRGNYGYTF	TGTGCCAGTAGTACAAGAAACAGGGGGAACTATGGCTACACCTTC
.	TRBD1	TRBV19	TRBJ1-5	CASSRTGMGQPQHF	TGTGCCAGTAGCCGGACAGGGATGGGTCAGCCCCAGCATTTT
once	.	TRBV5-1	TRBJ1-2	CASRLDGANYGYTF	TGCGCCAGCCGCCTCGATGGGGCAAACTATGGCTACACCTTC
.	.	TRBV10-2	TRBJ2-7	CASRAGNSYEQYF	TGCGCCAGCAGGGCAGGGAACTCCTACGAGCAGTACTTC
few	.	TRBV19	TRBJ1-5	CASSLTGGNQPQHF	TGTGCCAGTAGTCTAACAGGAGGGAATCAGCCCCAGCATTTT
.	TRBD1	TRBV6-1	TRBJ1-4	CASSELRWQGARF	TGTGCCAGCAGTGAATTAAGGTGGCAGGGGGCACGTTTT
once	.	TRBV27	TRBJ2-3	CASSFKRGTDTQYF	TGTGCCAGCAGTTTCAAGAGGGGCACAGATACGCAGTATTTT
.	.	TRBV18	TRBJ1-3	CASSPPAAGRNTIYF	TGTGCCAGCTCACCGCCCGCGGCGGGGCGAAACACCATATATTTT
.	TRBD1	TRBV19	TRBJ1-1	CASRKIGQGAYTEAFF	TGTGCCAGTAGAAAGATTGGACAGGGGGCATACACTGAAGCTTTCTTT
once	.	TRBV30	TRBJ1-5	CAWNMRTEPQHF	TGTGCCTGGAATATGAGGACAGAGCCCCAGCATTTT
.	TRBD1	TRBV24-1	TRBJ2-1	CATSDFGTGNVDEQFF	TGTGCCACCAGTGATTTTGGGACAGGGAACGTGGATGAGCAGTTCTTC
.	.	TRBV28	TRBJ2-7	CASSLYLRGEYEQYF	TGTGCCAGCAGTTTATACCTCAGGGGTGAGTACGAGCAGTACTTC
.	TRBD2	TRBV5-1	TRBJ2-1	CASSTWLRGRVRYEQFF	TGCGCCAGCAGCACCTGGCTCCGCGGGAGGGTCCGCTATGAGCAGTTCTTC
few	TRBD2	TRBV5-6	TRBJ2-5	CASSLGLAGGPEQETQYF	TGTGCCAGCAGCTTAGGACTAGCGGGAGGGCCGGAGCAAGAGACCCAGTACTTC
.	TRBD2	TRBV9	TRBJ2-1	CASSSRLAGDYNEQFF	TGTGCCAGCAGCTCACGACTAGCGGGAGACTACAATGAGCAGTTCTTC
.	TRBD2	TRBV19	TRBJ2-3	CASSIPLAGGPVAQYF	TGTGCCAGTAGTATCCCACTAGCGGGAGGACCCGTGGCGCAGTATTTT
.	.	TRBV9	TRBJ2-3	CASSVAQSTDTQYF	TGTGCCAGCAGCGTGGCCCAAAGCACAGATACGCAGTATTTT
.	TRBD1	TRBV9	TRBJ2-5	CASSGTGTGETQYF	TGTGCCAGCAGTGGGACTGGGACAGGAGAGACCCAGTACTTC
many	.	TRBV21-1	TRBJ2-1	CASSTLAHSSYNEQFF	TGTGCCAGCAGCACACTAGCGCATAGCTCCTACAATGAGCAGTTCTTC
few	.	TRBV19	TRBJ1-5	CASSIGHFQDFPQHF	TGTGCCAGTAGTATTGGCCATTTTCAGGATTTCCCCCAGCATTTT
.	TRBD1	TRBV15	TRBJ1-2	CATSNTGGTSTGYTF	TGTGCCACCAGCAATACAGGGGGGACCTCGACAGGCTACACCTTC
few	.	TRBV1	TRBJ2-1	CTSSQDLASLYNEQFF	TGCACCAGCAGCCAAGATCTGGCTAGTTTATACAATGAGCAGTTCTTC
few	.	TRBV5-1	TRBJ2-7	CASTLGGPFYEQYF	TGCGCCAGCACCCTCGGGGGGCCATTCTACGAGCAGTACTTC
few	.	TRBV20-1	TRBJ2-5	CSAPLGETQYF	TGCAGTGCCCCACTAGGGGAGACCCAGTACTTC
.	TRBD1	TRBV5-1	TRBJ1-1	CASSLARDRENTEAFF	TGCGCCAGCAGCTTGGCCCGGGACAGGGAAAACACTGAAGCTTTCTTT
.	.	TRBV11-2	TRBJ2-2	CASSPGVNTGELFF	TGTGCCAGCAGCCCGGGGGTGAACACCGGGGAGCTGTTTTTT
.	.	TRBV25-1	TRBJ1-5	CASSESAGNSNQPQHF	TGTGCCAGCAGTGAATCGGCAGGGAACAGCAATCAGCCCCAGCATTTT
.	.	TRBV18	TRBJ1-2	CASSPQDSGYTF	TGTGCCAGCTCACCCCAGGACAGTGGCTACACCTTC
.	.	TRBV2	TRBJ1-4	CASSFTISPLNEKLFF	TGTGCCAGCAGCTTTACGATCTCCCCACTTAATGAAAAACTGTTTTTT
.	.	TRBV5-6	TRBJ1-5	CASSIGQRESGQHF	TGTGCCAGCAGCATTGGACAGAGGGAGTCAGGCCAGCATTTT
medium-sized	TRBD2	TRBV6-2/TRBV6-3	TRBJ2-1	CASSYPRAGGDNEQFF	TGTGCCAGCAGTTACCCGAGGGCGGGAGGGGACAATGAGCAGTTCTTC
.	.	TRBV7-8	TRBJ2-3	CASSLGGRQGTQYF	TGTGCCAGCAGCCTCGGAGGGAGGCAGGGTACGCAGTATTTT
.	TRBD1	TRBV5-1	TRBJ1-2	CASSLGTGPFLGYTF	TGCGCCAGCAGCCTCGGGACAGGCCCCTTTTTGGGCTACACCTTC
.	.	TRBV19	TRBJ2-1	CASGQVEQFF	TGTGCCAGTGGTCAGGTAGAGCAGTTCTTC
once	.	TRBV2	TRBJ1-5	CASSDPGAGNQPQHF	TGTGCCAGCAGTGACCCAGGGGCCGGCAATCAGCCCCAGCATTTT
.	TRBD2	TRBV20-1	TRBJ2-3	CSASLADFTTDTQYF	TGCAGTGCTAGTCTAGCGGACTTCACCACAGATACGCAGTATTTT
.	TRBD2	TRBV2	TRBJ2-7	CAGSSGSSYEQYF	TGTGCCGGATCAAGCGGGAGCTCCTACGAGCAGTACTTC
.	TRBD1	TRBV6-6	TRBJ1-2	CASTRTGQGADNYGYTF	TGTGCCAGCACTCGAACGGGACAGGGGGCTGATAACTATGGCTACACCTTC
.	TRBD2	TRBV9	TRBJ2-5	CASSVALAGQETQYF	TGTGCCAGCAGCGTAGCTCTAGCGGGACAAGAGACCCAGTACTTC
.	TRBD2	TRBV7-9	TRBJ2-3	CASSLVSGGTTSTDTQYF	TGTGCCAGCAGCTTAGTGTCGGGAGGTACCACGAGCACAGATACGCAGTATTTT
.	.	TRBV6-6	TRBJ2-7	CASSPVWTASNEQYF	TGTGCCAGCAGTCCGGTTTGGACAGCAAGCAACGAGCAGTACTTC
.	.	TRBV7-8	TRBJ2-7	CATSSGGTYEQYF	TGTGCCACCTCCTCCGGAGGAACCTACGAGCAGTACTTC
.	TRBD1	TRBV15	TRBJ1-2	CATSRGGAQGEPYGYTF	TGTGCCACCAGCAGAGGGGGGGCACAGGGGGAACCCTATGGCTACACCTTC
once	TRBD2	TRBV5-6	TRBJ2-1	CASSFGLAAGNEQFF	TGTGCCAGCAGCTTTGGACTAGCGGCTGGTAATGAGCAGTTCTTC
.	TRBD2	TRBV2	TRBJ2-5	CASSEALRLAIQETQYF	TGTGCCAGCAGTGAAGCGCTTCGACTAGCAATCCAAGAGACCCAGTACTTC
few	.	TRBV6-2/TRBV6-3	TRBJ1-1	CASSQGTEAFF	TGTGCCAGCAGTCAGGGAACTGAAGCTTTCTTT
.	TRBD2	TRBV7-2	TRBJ2-1	CASSLDPSGSSYNEQFF	TGTGCCAGCAGCTTAGATCCTAGCGGGAGCTCCTACAATGAGCAGTTCTTC
.	TRBD1	TRBV3-1/TRBV3-2	TRBJ1-2	CASSQDRTGFSGYTF	TGTGCCAGCAGCCAAGATAGGACAGGGTTTTCTGGCTACACCTTC
.	TRBD1	TRBV12-5	TRBJ1-1	CASGLAISGTGVGEAFF	TGTGCTAGTGGTTTGGCGATTTCCGGGACAGGGGTTGGTGAAGCTTTCTTT